The clone carrying this T cell receptor beta chain was seen many times. This entry comes from a study of read filtering for tumor transcriptome and immune sequencing. From about 400 ng of RNA, a library with molecular barcoded alpha/delta and beta/gamma adaptors was made. TCRdb reprocessed the reads via MiXCR and lists one record per CDR3 protein. This table holds about 35,000 distinct CDR3 sequences, roughly an eighth found once. Specimen: a population of CD138-negative cells sorted from bone marrow. The receptor was derived from a donor aged 40 or over with multiple myeloma.

CDR3: CASSYPRIAGDNEQFF. CDR3 nucleotide sequence: TGTGCCAGCAGTTACCCCCGGATAGCGGGAGACAATGAGCAGTTCTTC. The chain recombines TRBV6-2 or TRBV6-3 with TRBJ2-1, with 9 bases fitting TRBD2. Germline CDR1 is MNHEY and CDR2 is SVGEGT. V trimming: 2 bases; J trimming: 5 bases; junction bases outside the gene matches: 7. The CDR3 totals 16 residues.